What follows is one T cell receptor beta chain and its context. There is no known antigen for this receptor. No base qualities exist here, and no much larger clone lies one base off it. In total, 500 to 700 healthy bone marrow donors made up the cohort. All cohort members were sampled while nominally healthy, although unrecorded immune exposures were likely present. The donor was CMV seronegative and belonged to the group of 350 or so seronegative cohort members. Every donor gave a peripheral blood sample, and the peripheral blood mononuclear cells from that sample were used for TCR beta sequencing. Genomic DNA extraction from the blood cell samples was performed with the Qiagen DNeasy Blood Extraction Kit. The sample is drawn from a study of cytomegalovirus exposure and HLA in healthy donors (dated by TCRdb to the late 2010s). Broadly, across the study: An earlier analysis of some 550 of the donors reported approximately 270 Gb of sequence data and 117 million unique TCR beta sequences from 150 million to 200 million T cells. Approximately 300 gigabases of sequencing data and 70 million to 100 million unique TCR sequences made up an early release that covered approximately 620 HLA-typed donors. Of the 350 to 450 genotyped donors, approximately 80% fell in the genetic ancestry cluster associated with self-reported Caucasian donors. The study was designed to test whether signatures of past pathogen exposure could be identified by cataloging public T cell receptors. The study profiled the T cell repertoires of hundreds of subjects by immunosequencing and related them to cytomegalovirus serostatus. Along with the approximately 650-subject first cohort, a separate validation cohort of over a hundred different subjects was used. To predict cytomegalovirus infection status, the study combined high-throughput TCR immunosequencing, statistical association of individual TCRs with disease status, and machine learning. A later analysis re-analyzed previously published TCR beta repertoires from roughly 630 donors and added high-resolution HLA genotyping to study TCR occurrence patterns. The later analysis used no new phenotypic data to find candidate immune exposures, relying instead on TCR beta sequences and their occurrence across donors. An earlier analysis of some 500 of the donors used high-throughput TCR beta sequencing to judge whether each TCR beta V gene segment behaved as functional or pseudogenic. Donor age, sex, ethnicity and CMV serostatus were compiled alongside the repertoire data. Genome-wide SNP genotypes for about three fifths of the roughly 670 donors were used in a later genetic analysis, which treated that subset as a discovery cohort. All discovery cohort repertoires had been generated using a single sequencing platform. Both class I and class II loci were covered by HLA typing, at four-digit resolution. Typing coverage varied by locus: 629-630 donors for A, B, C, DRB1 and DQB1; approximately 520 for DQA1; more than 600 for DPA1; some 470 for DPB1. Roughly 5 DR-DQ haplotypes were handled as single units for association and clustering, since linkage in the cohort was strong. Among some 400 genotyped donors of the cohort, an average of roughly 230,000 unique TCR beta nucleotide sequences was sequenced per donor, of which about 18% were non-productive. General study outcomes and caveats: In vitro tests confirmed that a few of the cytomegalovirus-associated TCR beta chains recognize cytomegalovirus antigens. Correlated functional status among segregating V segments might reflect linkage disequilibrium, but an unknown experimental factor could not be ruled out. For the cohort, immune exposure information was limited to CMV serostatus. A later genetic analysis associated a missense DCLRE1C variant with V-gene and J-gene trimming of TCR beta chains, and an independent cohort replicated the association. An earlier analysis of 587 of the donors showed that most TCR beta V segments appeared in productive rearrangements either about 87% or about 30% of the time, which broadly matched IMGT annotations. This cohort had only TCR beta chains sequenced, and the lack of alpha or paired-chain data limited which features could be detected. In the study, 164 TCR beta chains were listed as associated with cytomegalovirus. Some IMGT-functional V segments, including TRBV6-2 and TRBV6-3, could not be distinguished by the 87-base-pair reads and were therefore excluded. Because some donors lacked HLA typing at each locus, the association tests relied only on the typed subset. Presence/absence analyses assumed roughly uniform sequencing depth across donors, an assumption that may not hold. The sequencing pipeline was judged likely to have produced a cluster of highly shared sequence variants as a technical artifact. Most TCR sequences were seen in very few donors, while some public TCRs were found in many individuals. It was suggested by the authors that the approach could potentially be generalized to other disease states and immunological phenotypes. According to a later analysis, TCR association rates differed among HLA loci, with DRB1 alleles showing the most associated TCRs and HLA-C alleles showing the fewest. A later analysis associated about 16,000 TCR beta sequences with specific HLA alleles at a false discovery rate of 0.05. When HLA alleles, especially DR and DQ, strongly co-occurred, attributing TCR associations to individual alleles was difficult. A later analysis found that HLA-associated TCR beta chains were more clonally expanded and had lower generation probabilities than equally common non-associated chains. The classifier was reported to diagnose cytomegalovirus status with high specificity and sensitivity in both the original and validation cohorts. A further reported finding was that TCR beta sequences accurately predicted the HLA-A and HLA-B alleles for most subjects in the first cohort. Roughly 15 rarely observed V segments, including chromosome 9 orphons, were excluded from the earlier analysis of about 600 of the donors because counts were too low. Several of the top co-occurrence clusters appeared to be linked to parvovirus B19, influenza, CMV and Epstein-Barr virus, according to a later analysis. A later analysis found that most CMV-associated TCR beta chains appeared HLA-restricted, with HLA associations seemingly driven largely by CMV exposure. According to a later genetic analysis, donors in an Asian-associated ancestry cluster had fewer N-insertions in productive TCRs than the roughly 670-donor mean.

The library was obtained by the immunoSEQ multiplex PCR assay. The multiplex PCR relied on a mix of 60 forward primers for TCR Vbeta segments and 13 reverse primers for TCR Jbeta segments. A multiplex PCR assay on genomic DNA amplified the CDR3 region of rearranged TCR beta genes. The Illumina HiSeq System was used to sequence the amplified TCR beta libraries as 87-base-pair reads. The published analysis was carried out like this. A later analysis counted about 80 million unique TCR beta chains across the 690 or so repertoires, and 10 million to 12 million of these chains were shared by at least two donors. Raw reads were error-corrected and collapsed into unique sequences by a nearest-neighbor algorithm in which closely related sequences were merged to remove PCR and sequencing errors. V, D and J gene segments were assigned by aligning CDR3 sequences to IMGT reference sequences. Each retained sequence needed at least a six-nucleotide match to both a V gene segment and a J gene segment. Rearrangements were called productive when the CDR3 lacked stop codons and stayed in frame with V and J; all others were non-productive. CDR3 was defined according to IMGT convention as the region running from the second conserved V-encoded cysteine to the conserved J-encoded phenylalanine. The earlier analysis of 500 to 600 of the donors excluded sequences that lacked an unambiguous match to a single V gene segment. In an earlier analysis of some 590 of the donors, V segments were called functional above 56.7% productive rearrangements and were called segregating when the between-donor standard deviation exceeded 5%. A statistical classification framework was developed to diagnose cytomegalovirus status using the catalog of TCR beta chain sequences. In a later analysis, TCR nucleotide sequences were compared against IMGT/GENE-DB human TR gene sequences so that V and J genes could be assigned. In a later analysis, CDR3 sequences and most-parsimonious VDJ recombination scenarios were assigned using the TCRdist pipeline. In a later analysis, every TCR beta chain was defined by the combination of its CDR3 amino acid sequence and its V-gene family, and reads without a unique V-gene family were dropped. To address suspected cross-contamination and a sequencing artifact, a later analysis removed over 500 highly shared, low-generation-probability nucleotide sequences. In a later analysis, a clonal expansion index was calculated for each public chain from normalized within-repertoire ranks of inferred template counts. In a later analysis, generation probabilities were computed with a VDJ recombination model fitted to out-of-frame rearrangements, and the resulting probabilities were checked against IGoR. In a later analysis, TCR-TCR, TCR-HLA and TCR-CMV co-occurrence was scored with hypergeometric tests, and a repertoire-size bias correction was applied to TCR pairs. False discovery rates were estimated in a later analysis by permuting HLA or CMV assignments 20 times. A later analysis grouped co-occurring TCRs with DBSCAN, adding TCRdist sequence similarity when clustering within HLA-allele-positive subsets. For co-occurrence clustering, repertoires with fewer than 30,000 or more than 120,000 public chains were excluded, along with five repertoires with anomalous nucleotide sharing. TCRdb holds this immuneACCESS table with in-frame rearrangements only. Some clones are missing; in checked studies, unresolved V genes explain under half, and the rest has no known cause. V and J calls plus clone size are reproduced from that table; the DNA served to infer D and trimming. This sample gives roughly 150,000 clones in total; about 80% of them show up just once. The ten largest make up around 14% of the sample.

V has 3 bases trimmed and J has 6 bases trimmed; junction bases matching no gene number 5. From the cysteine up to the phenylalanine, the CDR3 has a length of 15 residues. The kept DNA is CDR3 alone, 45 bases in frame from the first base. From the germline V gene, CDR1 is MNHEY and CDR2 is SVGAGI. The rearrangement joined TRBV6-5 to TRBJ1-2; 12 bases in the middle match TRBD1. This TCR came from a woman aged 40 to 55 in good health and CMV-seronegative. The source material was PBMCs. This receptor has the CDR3 CASSYGTGGADGYTF. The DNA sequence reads TGTGCCAGCAGTTATGGGACAGGGGGCGCCGATGGCTACACCTTC.